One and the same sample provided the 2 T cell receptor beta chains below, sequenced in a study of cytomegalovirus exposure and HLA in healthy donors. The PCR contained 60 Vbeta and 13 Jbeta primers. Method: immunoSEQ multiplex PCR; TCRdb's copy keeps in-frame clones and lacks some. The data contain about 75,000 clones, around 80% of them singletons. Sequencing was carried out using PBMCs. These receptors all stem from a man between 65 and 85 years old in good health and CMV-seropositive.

The CDR3 is CASTRDSTNYGYTF. The CDR3 bases are TGTGCCAGCACCCGGGACAGCACAAACTATGGCTACACCTTC. The V gene is TRBV2, the J gene TRBJ1-2, with 7 bases matching TRBD1. This CDR3 region has 14 residues. With V trimmed by 7 bases and J by 2 bases, 7 bases remained unmatched. CDR1 is SNHLY, CDR2 FYNNEI, per germline. The entire variable domain, with the rest obtained from reference TRBV2 and TRBJ1-2, is as follows: EPEVTQTPSHQVTQMGQEVILRCVPISNHLYFYWYRQILGQKVEFLVSFYNNEISEKSEIFDDQFSVERPDGSNFTLKIRSTKLEDSAMYFCASTRDSTNYGYTFGSGTRLTVV.

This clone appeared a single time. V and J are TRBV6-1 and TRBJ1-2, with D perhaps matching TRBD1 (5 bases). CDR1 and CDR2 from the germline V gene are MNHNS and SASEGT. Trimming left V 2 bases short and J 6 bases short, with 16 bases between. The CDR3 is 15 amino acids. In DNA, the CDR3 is TGTGCCAGCAGTGAAACAGGCAGGAGCTTTGATGGCTACACCTTC. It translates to CASSETGRSFDGYTF.